Presented here are 2 T cell receptor beta chains from one specimen sequenced in a study of blood T cell repertoires in COVID-19 (dated by TCRdb to 2018 to 2021). The library came from the immunoSEQ multiplex PCR assay. What TCRdb holds here is the immuneACCESS table cut down to in-frame rearrangements. Part of the clones is not present; checked against another copy, under half of the missing clones reflect an unresolved V gene, and the others are unexplained. The sample yields 15,000 to 20,000 clones; roughly 87% were counted once. Over 7% of the sample is held by the ten biggest clonotypes. The sequenced sample consisted of peripheral blood. The receptor set was obtained from a human donor with active COVID-19. The donor label of this sample is uncertain.

V and J are TRBV19 and TRBJ1-2; 9 nucleotides agree with TRBD1. Trimming cost V 7 bases and J 0 bases; bases outside gene matches: 15. Per the germline V gene, CDR1 is LNHDA and CDR2 is SQIVND (reference sequence). The CDR3 spans 18 residues. CDR3: CASNKSGTGFLSNYGYTF. DNA of the CDR3: TGTGCCAGTAATAAATCCGGGACAGGGTTTCTCTCTAACTATGGCTACACCTTC.

The V and J genes are TRBV6-1 and TRBJ1-5; a possible D gene is TRBD1 (5 bases). Trimming pared 1 base from V and 2 bases from J, leaving 18 bases between. Germline V lookup: CDR1 MNHNS, CDR2 SASEGT. CDR3 size: 18 residues. CDR3 DNA: TGTGCCAGCAGTGAAGGGGATTTGAGGGGAGGGGGCAATCAGCCCCAGCATTTT. This encodes CASSEGDLRGGGNQPQHF.